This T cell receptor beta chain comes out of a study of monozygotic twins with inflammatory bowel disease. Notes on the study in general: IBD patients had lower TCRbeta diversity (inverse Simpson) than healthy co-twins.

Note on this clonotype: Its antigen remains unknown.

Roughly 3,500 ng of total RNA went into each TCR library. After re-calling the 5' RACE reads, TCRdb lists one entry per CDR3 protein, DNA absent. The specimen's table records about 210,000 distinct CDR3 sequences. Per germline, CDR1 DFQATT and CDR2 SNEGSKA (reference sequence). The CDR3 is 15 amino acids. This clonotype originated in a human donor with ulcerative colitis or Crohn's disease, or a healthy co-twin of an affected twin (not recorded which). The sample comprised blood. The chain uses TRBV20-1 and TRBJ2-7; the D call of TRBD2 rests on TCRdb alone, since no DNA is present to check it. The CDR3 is CSATRLAGMNYEQYF.